Listed below are T cell receptor beta chains from one sample, sequenced in a study of blood T cells in healthy people across ages. TCRdb reprocessed the 5' RACE reads with MiXCR, giving one entry per CDR3 protein. The sample consists of some 1 million distinct CDR3 sequences, 40% to 45% of them appearing once. Source material: blood. These receptors all stem from a woman aged 55-69 years in good health. CDR3s include the opening cysteine and the closing phenylalanine or tryptophan. Each record gives: D gene, clone size, J gene, CDR3 length, V gene, CDR3 protein, CDR3 DNA. D genes are given only for firm matches. Size is omitted from some rows. Given values are once, few, many or a class for expanded clones.

>NA|NA|TRBJ2-7|15|TRBV10-3
CAISEIQRLSYEQYF
TGTGCCATCAGTGAGATTCAGAGGTTGTCCTACGAGCAGTACTTC
>NA|NA|TRBJ1-2|15|TRBV9
CASSWGDGSSYGYTF
TGTGCCAGCAGCTGGGGCGACGGTTCTTCATATGGCTACACCTTC
>NA|few|TRBJ1-5|14|TRBV2
CASSDNYSNQPQHF
TGTGCCAGCAGTGATAATTATAGCAATCAGCCCCAGCATTTT
>TRBD1|NA|TRBJ1-5|14|TRBV10-3
CAISEPGTGQPQHF
TGTGCCATCAGTGAGCCCGGGACAGGTCAACCCCAGCATTTT
>TRBD1|NA|TRBJ2-3|13|TRBV20-1
CSASDRGGVTQYF
TGCAGTGCTAGCGACAGGGGTGGGGTTACGCAGTATTTT
>NA|few|TRBJ1-2|14|TRBV6-5
CASSYSAGNYGYTF
TGTGCCAGCAGTTACTCGGCAGGGAACTATGGCTACACCTTC
>NA|few|TRBJ1-1|15|TRBV21-1
CASSKALFGMPEAFF
TGTGCCAGCAGCAAAGCGCTTTTCGGTATGCCTGAAGCTTTCTTT
>NA|NA|TRBJ1-2|11|TRBV6-1
CATTANYGYTF
TGTGCCACCACAGCTAACTATGGCTACACCTTC
>NA|few|TRBJ2-5|10|TRBV20-1
CSATWETQYF
TGCAGTGCAACCTGGGAGACCCAGTACTTC
>NA|few|TRBJ2-1|13|TRBV14
CASSQVRGARPFF
TGTGCCAGCAGCCAAGTGCGGGGCGCAAGGCCGTTCTTC
>TRBD2|NA|TRBJ2-5|18|TRBV9
CASSVQAGTSGNENEQYF
TGTGCCAGCAGCGTACAGGCGGGAACTAGCGGGAATGAGAATGAGCAGTACTTC
>TRBD1|NA|TRBJ2-1|13|TRBV20-1
CSAPGQGPNEQFF
TGCAGTGCACCGGGACAGGGACCAAATGAGCAGTTCTTC
>NA|few|TRBJ2-3|16|TRBV2
CASSEENIASTDTQYF
TGTGCCAGCAGTGAAGAAAACATAGCTAGCACAGATACGCAGTATTTT
>NA|NA|TRBJ1-6|15|TRBV11-2
CASSGDASYNSPIHF
TGTGCCAGTTCTGGGGACGCCTCCTATAATTCACCCATCCACTTT
>TRBD1|NA|TRBJ1-2|15|TRBV7-9
CASVIAGTGDYGHTF
TGTGCCAGCGTCATAGCCGGGACAGGGGACTATGGCCACACCTTC
>NA|NA|TRBJ2-3|14|TRBV20-1
CSARPGVGTDTQYF
TGCAGTGCTAGACCGGGAGTCGGCACAGATACGCAGTATTTT
>TRBD2|NA|TRBJ2-1|16|TRBV7-6
CASSPYLAGDVNEQFF
TGTGCCAGCAGCCCCTACTTGGCGGGAGATGTCAATGAGCAGTTCTTC
>NA|NA|TRBJ2-7|15|TRBV5-1
CASSMRQSSSYEQYF
TGCGCCAGCAGCATGAGACAATCGAGCTCCTACGAGCAGTACTTC
>TRBD1|NA|TRBJ1-4|15|TRBV6-1
CASSEQSGGAEKLFF
TGTGCCAGCAGTGAACAGTCAGGGGGCGCGGAAAAACTGTTTTTT
>NA|few|TRBJ2-5|14|TRBV4-1
CASSQVRLQETQYF
TGCGCCAGCAGCCAAGTCCGGTTACAAGAGACCCAGTACTTC
>TRBD1|few|TRBJ2-1|14|TRBV28
CASNRQGRYNEQFF
TGTGCCAGCAACAGACAGGGTCGGTACAATGAGCAGTTCTTC
>NA|NA|TRBJ2-1|15|TRBV12-3/TRBV12-4
CASSGPGHTYNEQFF
TGTGCCAGCAGCGGCCCGGGACATACATACAATGAGCAGTTCTTC
>TRBD2|few|TRBJ2-3|15|TRBV10-3
CAISEGLARTDTQYF
TGTGCCATCAGTGAAGGACTAGCGCGCACAGATACGCAGTATTTT
>NA|NA|TRBJ2-3|17|TRBV4-1
CASSHPLPAQPTDTQYF
TGCGCCAGCAGCCATCCGCTCCCCGCACAGCCCACAGATACGCAGTATTTT
>NA|few|TRBJ1-1|14|TRBV15
CATSRTSDRFKAFF
TGTGCCACCAGCAGAACCTCGGACAGATTTAAAGCTTTCTTT
>NA|NA|TRBJ2-1|13|TRBV20-1
CSAPPGPNNEQFF
TGCAGTGCTCCCCCAGGGCCGAACAATGAGCAGTTCTTC
>NA|NA|TRBJ2-7|14|TRBV19
CASSTGVGTYEQYF
TGTGCCAGTAGTACAGGGGTCGGTACCTACGAGCAGTACTTC
>NA|NA|TRBJ2-1|12|TRBV6-6
CASRTPGNEQFF
TGTGCCAGCAGAACCCCCGGGAATGAGCAGTTCTTC
>NA|NA|TRBJ2-7|14|TRBV5-1
CASCQAGQNYEQYF
TGCGCCAGCTGCCAGGCGGGACAGAATTACGAGCAGTACTTC
>TRBD2|few|TRBJ2-1|15|TRBV2
CASSDQGLANNEQFF
TGTGCCAGCAGTGATCAGGGACTAGCGAACAATGAGCAGTTCTTC
>TRBD1|NA|TRBJ1-2|13|TRBV19
CASSPDRARGYTF
TGTGCCAGTAGTCCGGACAGGGCGAGAGGCTACACCTTC
>NA|few|TRBJ1-6|17|TRBV27
CASSLSRTVLGNSPLHF
TGTGCCAGCAGTTTATCCCGGACTGTCTTGGGAAATTCACCCCTCCACTTT
>TRBD1|NA|TRBJ2-7|15|TRBV24-1
CTTSDLRQGLYEQYF
TGTACCACCAGTGATTTGCGACAGGGGCTCTACGAGCAGTACTTC
>NA|few|TRBJ1-2|15|TRBV15
CATSREPLSNYGYTF
TGTGCCACCAGCAGAGAACCCCTTTCTAACTATGGCTACACCTTC
>NA|NA|TRBJ1-5|13|TRBV6-5
CASGTRVNQPQHF
TGTGCCAGCGGGACAAGAGTCAATCAGCCCCAGCATTTT
>NA|NA|TRBJ1-1|13|TRBV7-2
CASSVATGSEAFF
TGTGCCAGCAGCGTAGCGACCGGGTCTGAAGCTTTCTTT
>NA|NA|TRBJ2-1|14|TRBV24-1
CATSESPASNEQFF
TGTGCCACCAGTGAGTCCCCGGCTAGCAATGAGCAGTTCTTC
>NA|NA|TRBJ2-7|14|TRBV12-5
CASGSEGGAHEQYF
TGTGCTAGTGGCTCCGAGGGGGGGGCGCACGAGCAGTACTTC
>NA|NA|TRBJ2-1|15|TRBV29-1
CSVHNRASSYNEQFF
TGCAGCGTTCACAACAGGGCTAGCTCCTACAATGAGCAGTTCTTC
>TRBD2|NA|TRBJ2-1|18|TRBV10-3
CAISESVASGRSRNEQFF
TGTGCCATCAGTGAGTCGGTGGCTAGCGGGAGGAGTCGGAATGAGCAGTTCTTC
>NA|few|TRBJ2-3|11|TRBV5-1
CASSESATQYF
TGCGCCAGCAGCGAGTCTGCGACGCAGTATTTT
>NA|NA|TRBJ2-7|18|TRBV7-2
CASSLAVGWGSSYNEQYF
TGTGCCAGCAGCTTAGCGGTGGGCTGGGGGAGCTCCTACAATGAGCAGTACTTC
>TRBD2|few|TRBJ2-3|17|TRBV11-2
CASTKSLSSGRTDTQYF
TGTGCCAGCACCAAATCTCTCTCTAGCGGGAGGACAGATACGCAGTATTTT
>TRBD2|few|TRBJ2-1|20|TRBV7-9
CASSLVQLSTSGKTYNEQFF
TGTGCCAGCAGCTTAGTTCAGTTGAGTACTAGCGGTAAGACCTACAATGAGCAGTTCTTC
>NA|NA|TRBJ1-2|16|TRBV5-1
CASRFGALEIVHGYTF
TGCGCCAGCAGGTTCGGTGCTCTAGAGATAGTCCATGGCTACACCTTC
>TRBD1|NA|TRBJ1-2|15|TRBV28
CASTPMGQGDYGYTF
TGTGCCAGCACCCCCATGGGACAGGGGGACTATGGCTACACCTTC
>NA|NA|TRBJ2-7|14|TRBV7-8
CASSLSRVVYEQYF
TGTGCCAGCAGCTTAAGCCGGGTTGTCTACGAGCAGTACTTC
>NA|NA|TRBJ2-7|16|TRBV7-2
CASSRSRQGSSYEQYF
TGTGCCAGCAGCCGCTCCAGGCAGGGAAGCTCCTACGAGCAGTACTTC